This T cell receptor beta chain was sequenced in a study of OX40 agonist ivuxolimab in advanced cancers. In the study overall: Ivuxolimab, which targeted the costimulatory receptor OX40 (CD134), was an agonistic, fully human IgG2 monoclonal antibody. Peripheral TCRbeta sequencing aimed to test whether ivuxolimab altered TCR sequence diversity and caused clonal T-cell expansion. Intravenous ivuxolimab was administered to patients every 2 weeks at six dose levels: 0.01, 0.1, 0.3, 1.5, 3 and 10 mg/kg. In the dose-escalation cohort, 82.7% of patients were male, and the mean age was approximately 60 years, with a range of about 23 to 85. Patients were allowed to have had prior anti-PD-1, anti-PD-L1 or anti-CTLA-4 therapy, and 40% of the dose-escalation patients had previously received checkpoint inhibitors. Partial responses occurred in three dose-escalation patients: two with cutaneous melanoma and one with hepatocellular carcinoma. Of the approximately 53 patients in dose escalation, about 20 had hepatocellular carcinoma, around 15 had melanoma, 9 had renal cell carcinoma and 9 had head and neck cancer. The paper describes the monotherapy dose-escalation part (N of about 54 patients) of the phase I trial of ivuxolimab. Study-wide conclusions, independent of this receptor: In partial responders in the 0.1-3.0 mg/kg groups, normalized peripheral clonal expansion was found to be among the lowest, especially among CD8+ T cells. Low levels of normalized T-cell clonal expansion were also seen in some nonresponding patients. On average, CD8+ T cells showed more expanded clones than CD4+ T cells after ivuxolimab. Clonal expansion of both CD4+ and CD8+ blood T cells was observed from baseline to week 6 at doses 0.1 to 3.0 mg/kg. The antigen specificity of the peripheral T cells that underwent clonal expansion was not determined.

The junction shows trimming of 1 base on V and 5 bases on J, plus 6 bases between the germline ends. CDR1 is given as SEHNR and CDR2 as FQNEAQ, both from the germline V gene (reference sequence). The CDR3 goes from the cysteine to the phenylalanine over 13 residues. Here the CDR3 DNA is all that survives: 39 bases in frame from base 1. For sequencing of the TCRbeta CDR3 region, genomic DNA was extracted from the sorted cells. The immunoSEQ Assay was used to sequence the TCRbeta CDR3 regions. Held by TCRdb, this immuneACCESS table contains in-frame sequences only and omits some clones. Under half of the omission traces to an unresolved V gene where checked; the cause of the rest is unknown. The sample records about 46,000 clones, approximately 86% of which are singletons. Around 11% of the sample is taken by the ten largest. A note on this clone: Its antigen has not been determined. Base quality data are lacking; no much larger clone is found one base away.

Patients with a history of autoimmune disease or receiving systemic immunosuppression were excluded from the trial. Peripheral blood for TCR sequencing was collected from all dose cohorts at baseline, on cycle 4 day 1, and on cycle 7 day 1. The samples were drawn from a first-in-human, open-label, multicenter phase I dose-escalation trial of ivuxolimab. Adults with locally advanced or metastatic head and neck squamous cell, hepatocellular, melanoma or renal cell carcinoma were enrolled in the trial. Before TCR sequencing, CD4+ and CD8+ T cells were separately sorted from peripheral blood. The clonotype originates from an adult with an advanced solid tumor such as melanoma, head and neck, liver or kidney cancer. The input for sequencing was CD4+ or CD8+ T cells sorted from blood, taken in a trial of the OX40 agonist ivuxolimab. Rearrangement joined TRBV7-9 to TRBJ2-1; there is no confident call for the D gene. This receptor carries the CDR3 CASSLELNNEQFF. The base sequence is TGTGCCAGCAGCTTAGAACTAAACAATGAGCAGTTCTTC.